Listed here is a single T cell receptor (beta chain). Its antigen is still unknown. Germline V gene lookup returns CDR1 SGHTA and CDR2 FQGNSA. After removal of 0 bases from V and 5 bases from J, the junction contained 6 bases not matched to a gene. The length of the CDR3 is 16 residues. TCRdb re-called the reads through MiXCR, storing one row per CDR3 protein. The data show around 430,000 distinct CDR3 sequences, with 42% seen just once and 35% to 50% held by the top ten. These data come from a study of T cell repertoires in cytomegalovirus infection. Study overall: Recently described HLA-C-restricted plus well-studied HLA-B-restricted CMV epitopes were used. Indications of both CMV infection and matching HLA type were provided by public TCR beta signatures. General observations from the study: HLA-C-restricted CMV-specific TCR beta clonotypes were dominant in the ex vivo response.

Sequencing used cultured PBMCs, obtained from culture after CMV antigen stimulation. This clonotype was obtained from a human donor in good health (CMV status not recorded). Some clones in this sample may be carry-over from other donors' samples. V gene TRBV7-2 combines with J gene TRBJ2-5, with 10 positions matching TRBD1. CDR3 region: CASSLAWDRGRETQYF. The CDR3 nucleotides are TGTGCCAGCAGCTTAGCTTGGGACAGGGGACGGGAGACCCAGTACTTC.